The source of this T cell receptor (beta chain) is a study of T cell repertoires in cytomegalovirus infection. Whole-study context: Both CMV infection and a matching HLA type were indicated by public TCR beta signatures.

By share, this clonotype ranks as medium-sized. Antigen specificity is unknown. Germline CDR1 SGHTA, CDR2 FQGNSA. The V gene end was trimmed by 2 bases and the J gene end by 2 bases; junction bases not matched to a gene: 12. This CDR3 spans 18 amino acids. TCRdb re-called the reads through MiXCR, storing one row per CDR3 protein. The sample comprises around 740,000 distinct CDR3 sequences, roughly a third of which are singletons, and 2.5% to 3.5% rests with the top ten. Study-wide points: Clonotypes of TCR beta that were HLA-C-restricted and CMV-specific dominated the ex vivo response.

Sequenced: PBMCs. The receptor was derived from a human donor in good health (CMV status not recorded). Some clones in this sample may be carry-over from other donors' samples. This chain connects TRBV7-2 to TRBJ2-5; the match to TRBD2 covers 9 bases. This CDR3 reads CASSLRGSGGRAQETQYF. CDR3 bases: TGTGCCAGCAGCTTAAGAGGGTCCGGCGGGAGGGCTCAAGAGACCCAGTACTTC.